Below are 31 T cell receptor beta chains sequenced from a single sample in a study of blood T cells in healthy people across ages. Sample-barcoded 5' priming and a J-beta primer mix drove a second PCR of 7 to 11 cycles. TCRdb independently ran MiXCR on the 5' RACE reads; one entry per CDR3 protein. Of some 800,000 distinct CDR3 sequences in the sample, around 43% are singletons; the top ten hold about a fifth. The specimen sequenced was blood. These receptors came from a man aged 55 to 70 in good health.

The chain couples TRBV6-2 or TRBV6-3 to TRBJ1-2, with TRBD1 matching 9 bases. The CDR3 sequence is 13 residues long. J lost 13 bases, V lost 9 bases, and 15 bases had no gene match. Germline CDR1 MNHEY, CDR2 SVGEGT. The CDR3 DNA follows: TGTGCCAGTAAGACAAGGACAGGGGATGTTCTCACCTTC. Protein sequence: CASKTRTGDVLTF.

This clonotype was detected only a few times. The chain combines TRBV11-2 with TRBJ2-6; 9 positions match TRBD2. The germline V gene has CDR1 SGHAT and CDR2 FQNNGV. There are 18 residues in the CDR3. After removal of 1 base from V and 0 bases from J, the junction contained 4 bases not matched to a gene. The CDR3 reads CASSLVLAGHSGANVLTF. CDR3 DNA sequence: TGTGCCAGCAGCTTAGTCCTAGCGGGGCACTCTGGGGCCAACGTCCTGACTTTC.

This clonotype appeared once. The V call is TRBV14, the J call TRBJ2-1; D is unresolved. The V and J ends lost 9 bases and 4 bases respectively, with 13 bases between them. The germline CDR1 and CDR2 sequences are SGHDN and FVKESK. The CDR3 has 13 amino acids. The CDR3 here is CASPPFYYNEQFF. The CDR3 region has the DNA TGTGCCAGTCCGCCATTCTATTACAATGAGCAGTTCTTC.

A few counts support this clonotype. CDR3 amino acids: CASSGGGKGNTGELFF. CDR3 DNA: TGTGCCAGCAGTGGCGGGGGAAAGGGGAACACCGGGGAGCTGTTTTTT. This chain uses TRBV28 with TRBJ2-2, with TRBD2 matching 7 bases. Per germline, CDR1 MDHEN and CDR2 SYDVKM. This CDR3 has 16 amino acids. The V segment lost 5 bases and the J segment 1 base; nucleotides outside the gene matches: 7.

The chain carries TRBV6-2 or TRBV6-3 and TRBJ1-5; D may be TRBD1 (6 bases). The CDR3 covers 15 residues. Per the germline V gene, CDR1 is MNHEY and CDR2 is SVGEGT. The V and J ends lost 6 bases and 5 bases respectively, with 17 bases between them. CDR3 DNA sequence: TGTGCCAGCAGCAGTGGACAGTCTAAAGATCAGCCCCAGCATTTT. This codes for CASSSGQSKDQPQHF.

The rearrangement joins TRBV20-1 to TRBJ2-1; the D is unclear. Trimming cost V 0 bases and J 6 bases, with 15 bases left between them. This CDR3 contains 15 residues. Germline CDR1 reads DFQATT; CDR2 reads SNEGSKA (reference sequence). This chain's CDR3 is CSARDGEGPGNEQFF. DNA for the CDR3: TGCAGTGCTAGAGACGGAGAAGGGCCGGGCAATGAGCAGTTCTTC.

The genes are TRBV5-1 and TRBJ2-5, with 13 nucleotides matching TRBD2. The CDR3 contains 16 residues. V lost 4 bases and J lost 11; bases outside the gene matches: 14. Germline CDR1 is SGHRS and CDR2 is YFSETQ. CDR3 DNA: TGCGCCAGCAGCACAATACTAGCGGGGGGGAACAATGAGCAGTACTTC. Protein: CASSTILAGGNNEQYF.

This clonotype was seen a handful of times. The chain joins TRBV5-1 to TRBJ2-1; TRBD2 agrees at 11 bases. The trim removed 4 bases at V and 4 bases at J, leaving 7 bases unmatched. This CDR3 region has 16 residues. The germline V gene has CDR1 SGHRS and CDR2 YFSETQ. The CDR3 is CASSPLSGGAYNEQFF. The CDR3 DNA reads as TGCGCCAGCAGCCCACTTAGCGGGGGGGCTTACAATGAGCAGTTCTTC.

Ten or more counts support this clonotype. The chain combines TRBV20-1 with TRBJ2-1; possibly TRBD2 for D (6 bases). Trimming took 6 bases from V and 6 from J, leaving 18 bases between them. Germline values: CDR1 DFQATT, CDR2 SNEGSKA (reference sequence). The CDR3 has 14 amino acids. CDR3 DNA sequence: TGCAGTGCAGATGCGGGGAGAGCGGTCAATGAGCAGTTCTTC. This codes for CSADAGRAVNEQFF.

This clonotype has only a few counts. CDR3 loop: CASSFQFQETQYF. Written as DNA, the CDR3 is TGTGCCAGCAGTTTTCAGTTCCAAGAGACCCAGTACTTC. The rearrangement uses TRBV28 and TRBJ2-5; D call uncertain. CDR3 length: 13 residues. Between the trimmed V and J ends, which lost 3 bases and 1 base, there was a span of 6 bases. Germline values: CDR1 MDHEN, CDR2 SYDVKM.

CDR3 coding DNA: TGCAGCGTCGATCCGGGACGGGTGGATGCGCAGTATTTT. Translation: CSVDPGRVDAQYF. This chain connects TRBV29-1 to TRBJ2-3; tentatively, D is TRBD1 or TRBD2 (5 bases each). Germline CDR1 and CDR2: SQVTM and ANQGSEA. The V and J ends lost 6 bases and 10 bases respectively, with 20 bases between them. The CDR3 covers 13 residues.

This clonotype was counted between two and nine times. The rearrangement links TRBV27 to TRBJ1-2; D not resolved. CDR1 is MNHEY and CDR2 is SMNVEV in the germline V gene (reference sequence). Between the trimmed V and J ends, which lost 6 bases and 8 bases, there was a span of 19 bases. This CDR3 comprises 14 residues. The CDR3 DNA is TGTGCCAGCAGCCTCGCCTGGGGAACTTCCGGCTACACCTTC. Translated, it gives CASSLAWGTSGYTF.

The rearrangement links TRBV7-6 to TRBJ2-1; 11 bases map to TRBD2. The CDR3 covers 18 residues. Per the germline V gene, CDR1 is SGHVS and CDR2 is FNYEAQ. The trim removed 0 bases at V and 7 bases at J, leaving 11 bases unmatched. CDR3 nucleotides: TGTGCCAGCAGCTTAGCACCCGGGACTAGCGGTATGGAGAATGAGCAGTTCTTC. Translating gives CASSLAPGTSGMENEQFF.

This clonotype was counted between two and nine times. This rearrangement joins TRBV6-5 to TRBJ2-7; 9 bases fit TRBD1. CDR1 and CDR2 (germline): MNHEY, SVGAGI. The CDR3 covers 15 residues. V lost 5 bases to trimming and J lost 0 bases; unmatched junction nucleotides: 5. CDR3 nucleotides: TGTGCCAGCAGTAGCCTGGGACAGGGCTCCTACGAGCAGTACTTC. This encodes CASSSLGQGSYEQYF.

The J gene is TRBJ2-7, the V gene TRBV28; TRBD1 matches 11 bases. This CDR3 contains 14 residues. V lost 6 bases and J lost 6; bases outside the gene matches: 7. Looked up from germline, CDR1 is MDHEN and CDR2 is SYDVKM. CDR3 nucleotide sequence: TGTGCCAGCAGAGTACCGGGACAGGGGGGCGAGCAGTACTTC. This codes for CASRVPGQGGEQYF.

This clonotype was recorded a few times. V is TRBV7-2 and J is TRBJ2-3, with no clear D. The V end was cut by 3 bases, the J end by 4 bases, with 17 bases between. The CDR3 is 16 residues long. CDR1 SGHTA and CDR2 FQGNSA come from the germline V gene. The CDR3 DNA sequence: TGTGCCAGCAGCTTCCGGCTGGACCCACGCCCAGATACGCAGTATTTT. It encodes CASSFRLDPRPDTQYF.

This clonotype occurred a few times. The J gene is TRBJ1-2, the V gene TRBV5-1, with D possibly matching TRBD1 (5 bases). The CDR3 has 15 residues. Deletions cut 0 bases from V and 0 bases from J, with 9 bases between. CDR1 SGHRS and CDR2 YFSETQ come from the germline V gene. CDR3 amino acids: CASSLGDVTNYGYTF. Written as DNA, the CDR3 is TGCGCCAGCAGCTTGGGGGACGTTACTAACTATGGCTACACCTTC.

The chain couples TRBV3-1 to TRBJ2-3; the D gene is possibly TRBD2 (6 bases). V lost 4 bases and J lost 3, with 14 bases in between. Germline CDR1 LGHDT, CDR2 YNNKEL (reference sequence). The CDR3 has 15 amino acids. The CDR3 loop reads CASSRRLGVTDTQYF. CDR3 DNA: TGTGCCAGCAGCCGTAGACTAGGAGTGACAGATACGCAGTATTTT.

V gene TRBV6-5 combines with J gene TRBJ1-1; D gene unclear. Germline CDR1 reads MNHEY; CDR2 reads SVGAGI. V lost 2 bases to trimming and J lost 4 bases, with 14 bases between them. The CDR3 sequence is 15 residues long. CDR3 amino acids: CASSYRQGYRTEAFF. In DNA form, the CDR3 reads TGTGCCAGCAGTTACCGACAAGGGTATCGCACTGAAGCTTTCTTT.

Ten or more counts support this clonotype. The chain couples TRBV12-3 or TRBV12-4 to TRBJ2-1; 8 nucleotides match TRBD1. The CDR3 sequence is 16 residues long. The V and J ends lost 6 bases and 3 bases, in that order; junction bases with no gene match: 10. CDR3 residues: CASSRTGSKNYNEQFF. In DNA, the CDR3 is TGTGCCAGCAGCCGGACAGGGAGTAAAAACTACAATGAGCAGTTCTTC.

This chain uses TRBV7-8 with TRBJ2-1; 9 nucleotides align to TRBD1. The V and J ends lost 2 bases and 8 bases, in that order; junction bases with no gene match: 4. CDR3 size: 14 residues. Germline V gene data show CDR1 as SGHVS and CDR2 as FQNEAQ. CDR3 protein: CASSLNRGPDEQFF. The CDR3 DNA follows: TGTGCCAGCAGCTTAAACAGGGGGCCGGATGAGCAGTTCTTC.

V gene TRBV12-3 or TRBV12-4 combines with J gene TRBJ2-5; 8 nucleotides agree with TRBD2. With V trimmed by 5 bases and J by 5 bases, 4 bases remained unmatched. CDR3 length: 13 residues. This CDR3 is CASSKTGGETQYF. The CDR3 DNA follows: TGTGCCAGCAGTAAAACGGGGGGGGAGACCCAGTACTTC.

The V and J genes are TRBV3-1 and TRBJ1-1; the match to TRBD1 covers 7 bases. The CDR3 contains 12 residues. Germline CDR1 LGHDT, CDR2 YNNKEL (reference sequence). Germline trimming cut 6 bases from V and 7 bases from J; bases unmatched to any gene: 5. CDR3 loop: CASSEGADEAFF. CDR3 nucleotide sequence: TGTGCCAGCAGTGAGGGGGCTGATGAAGCTTTCTTT.

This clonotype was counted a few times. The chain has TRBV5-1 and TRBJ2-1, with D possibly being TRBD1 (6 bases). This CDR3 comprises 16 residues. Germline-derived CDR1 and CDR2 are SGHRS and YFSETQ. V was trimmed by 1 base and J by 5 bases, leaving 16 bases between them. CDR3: CASSLRGIGTNNEQFF. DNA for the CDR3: TGCGCCAGCAGCTTGAGGGGGATCGGGACCAACAATGAGCAGTTCTTC. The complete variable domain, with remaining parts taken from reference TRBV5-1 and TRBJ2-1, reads KAGVTQTPRYLIKTRGQQVTLSCSPISGHRSVSWYQQTPGQGLQFLFEYFSETQRNKGNFPGRFSGRQFSNSRSEMNVSTLELGDSALYLCASSLRGIGTNNEQFFGPGTRLTVL.

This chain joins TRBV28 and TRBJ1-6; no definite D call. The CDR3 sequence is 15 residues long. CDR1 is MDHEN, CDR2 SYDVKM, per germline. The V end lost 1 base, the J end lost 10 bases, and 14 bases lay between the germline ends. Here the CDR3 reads CASSLSPGGGSPLHF. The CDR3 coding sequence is TGTGCCAGCAGTTTATCTCCGGGTGGCGGGTCACCCCTCCACTTT.

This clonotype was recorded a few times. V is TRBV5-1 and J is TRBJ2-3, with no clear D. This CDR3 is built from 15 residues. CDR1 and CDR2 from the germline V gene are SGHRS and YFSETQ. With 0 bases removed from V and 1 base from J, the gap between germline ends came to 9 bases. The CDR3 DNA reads TGCGCCAGCAGCTTGGGATGGGATGGCACAGATACGCAGTATTTT. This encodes CASSLGWDGTDTQYF.

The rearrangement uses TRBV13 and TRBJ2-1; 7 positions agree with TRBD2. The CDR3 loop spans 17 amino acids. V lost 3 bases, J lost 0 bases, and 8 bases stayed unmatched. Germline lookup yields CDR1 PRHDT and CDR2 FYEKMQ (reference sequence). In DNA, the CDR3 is TGTGCCAGCAGCTTTGGTGCGGGGGACGACTCCTACAATGAGCAGTTCTTC. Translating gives CASSFGAGDDSYNEQFF.

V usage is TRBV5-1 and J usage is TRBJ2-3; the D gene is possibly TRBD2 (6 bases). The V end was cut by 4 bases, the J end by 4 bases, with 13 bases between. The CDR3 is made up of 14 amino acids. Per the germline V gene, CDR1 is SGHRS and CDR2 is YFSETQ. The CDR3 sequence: CASSAGTTADTQYF. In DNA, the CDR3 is TGCGCCAGCAGCGCGGGGACCACGGCAGATACGCAGTATTTT.

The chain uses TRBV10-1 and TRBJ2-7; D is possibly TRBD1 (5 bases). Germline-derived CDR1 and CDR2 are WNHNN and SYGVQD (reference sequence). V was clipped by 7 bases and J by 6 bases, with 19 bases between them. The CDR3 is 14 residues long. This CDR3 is CASNPRHAGLEQYF. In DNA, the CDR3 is TGCGCCAGCAACCCACGTCATGCAGGGCTCGAGCAGTACTTC.

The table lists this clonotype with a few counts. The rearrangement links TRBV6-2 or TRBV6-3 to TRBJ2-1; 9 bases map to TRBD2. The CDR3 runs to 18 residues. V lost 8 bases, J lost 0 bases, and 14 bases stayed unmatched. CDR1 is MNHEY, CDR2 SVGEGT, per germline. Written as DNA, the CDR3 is TGTGCCAGCCCCTTCCTCCCCAGCGGGGGGAGCTCCTACAATGAGCAGTTCTTC. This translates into CASPFLPSGGSSYNEQFF.

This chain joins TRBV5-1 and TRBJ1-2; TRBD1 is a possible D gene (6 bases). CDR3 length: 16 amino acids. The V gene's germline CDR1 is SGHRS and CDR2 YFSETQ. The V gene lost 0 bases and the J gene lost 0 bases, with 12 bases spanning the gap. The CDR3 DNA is TGCGCCAGCAGCTTGGGGACAGTTGGTGCTAACTATGGCTACACCTTC. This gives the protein CASSLGTVGANYGYTF.